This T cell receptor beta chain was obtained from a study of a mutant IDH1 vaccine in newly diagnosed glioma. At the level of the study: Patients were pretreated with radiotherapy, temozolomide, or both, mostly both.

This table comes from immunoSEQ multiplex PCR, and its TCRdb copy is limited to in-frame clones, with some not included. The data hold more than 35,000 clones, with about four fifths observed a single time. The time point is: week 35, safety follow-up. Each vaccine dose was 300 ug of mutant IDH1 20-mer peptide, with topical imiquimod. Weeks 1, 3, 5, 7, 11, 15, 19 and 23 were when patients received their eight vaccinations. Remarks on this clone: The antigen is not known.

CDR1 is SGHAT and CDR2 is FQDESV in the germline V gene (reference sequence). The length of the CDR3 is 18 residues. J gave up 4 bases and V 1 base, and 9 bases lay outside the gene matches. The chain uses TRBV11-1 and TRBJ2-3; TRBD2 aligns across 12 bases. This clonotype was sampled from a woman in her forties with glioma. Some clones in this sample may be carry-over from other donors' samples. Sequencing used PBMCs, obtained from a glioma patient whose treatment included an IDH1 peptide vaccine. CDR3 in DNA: TGTGCCAGCAGCTTAGGCCTGACTAGCGGGAGTCAGGCAGATACGCAGTATTTT. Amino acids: CASSLGLTSGSQADTQYF.